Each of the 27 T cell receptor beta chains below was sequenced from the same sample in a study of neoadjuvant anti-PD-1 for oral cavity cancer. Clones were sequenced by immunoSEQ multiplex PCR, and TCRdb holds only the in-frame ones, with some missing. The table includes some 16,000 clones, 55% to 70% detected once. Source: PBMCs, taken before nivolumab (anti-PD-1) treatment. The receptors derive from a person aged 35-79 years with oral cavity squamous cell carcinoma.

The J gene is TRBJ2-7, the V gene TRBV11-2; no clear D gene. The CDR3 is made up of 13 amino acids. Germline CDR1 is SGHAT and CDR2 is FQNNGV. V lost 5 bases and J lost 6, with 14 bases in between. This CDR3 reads CASSPVAGFEQYF. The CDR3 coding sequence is TGTGCCAGCAGCCCGGTCGCTGGGTTCGAGCAGTACTTC. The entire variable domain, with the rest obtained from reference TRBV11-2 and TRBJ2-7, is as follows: EAGVAQSPRYKIIEKRQSVAFWCNPISGHATLYWYQQILGQGPKLLIQFQNNGVVDDSQLPKDRFSAERLKGVDSTLKIQPAKLEDSAVYLCASSPVAGFEQYFGPGTRLTVT.

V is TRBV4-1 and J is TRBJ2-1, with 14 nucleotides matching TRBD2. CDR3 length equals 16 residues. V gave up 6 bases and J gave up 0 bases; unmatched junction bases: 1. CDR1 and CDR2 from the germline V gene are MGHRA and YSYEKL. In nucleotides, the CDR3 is TGCGCCAGCAGGGGGACTAGCGGGAGCTCCTACAATGAGCAGTTCTTC. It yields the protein CASRGTSGSSYNEQFF.

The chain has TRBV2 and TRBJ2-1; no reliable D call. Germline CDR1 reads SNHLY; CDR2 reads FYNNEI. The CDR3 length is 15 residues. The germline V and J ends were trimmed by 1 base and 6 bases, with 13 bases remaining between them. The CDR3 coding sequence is TGTGCCAGCAGTGAAGGGGAACCGCGGACCAATGAGCAGTTCTTC. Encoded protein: CASSEGEPRTNEQFF.

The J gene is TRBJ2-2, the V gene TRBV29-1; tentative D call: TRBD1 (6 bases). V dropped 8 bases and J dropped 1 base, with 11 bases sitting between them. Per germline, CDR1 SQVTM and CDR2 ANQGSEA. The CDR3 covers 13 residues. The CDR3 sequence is CSTGTQNTGELFF. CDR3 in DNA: TGCAGCACCGGGACACAGAACACCGGGGAGCTGTTTTTT.

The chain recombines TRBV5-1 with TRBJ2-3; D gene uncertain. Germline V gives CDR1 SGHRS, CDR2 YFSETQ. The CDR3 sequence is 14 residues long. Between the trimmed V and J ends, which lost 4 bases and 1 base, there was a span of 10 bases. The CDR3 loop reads CASSRTRRTDTQYF. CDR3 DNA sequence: TGCGCCAGCAGCCGTACCAGACGCACAGATACGCAGTATTTT.

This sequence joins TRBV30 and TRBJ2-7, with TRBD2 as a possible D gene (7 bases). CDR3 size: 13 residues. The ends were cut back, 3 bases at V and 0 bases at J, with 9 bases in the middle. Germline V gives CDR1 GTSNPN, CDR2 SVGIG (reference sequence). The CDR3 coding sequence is TGTGCCTGGAGGGGAGGGGGCTCCTACGAGCAGTACTTC. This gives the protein CAWRGGGSYEQYF.

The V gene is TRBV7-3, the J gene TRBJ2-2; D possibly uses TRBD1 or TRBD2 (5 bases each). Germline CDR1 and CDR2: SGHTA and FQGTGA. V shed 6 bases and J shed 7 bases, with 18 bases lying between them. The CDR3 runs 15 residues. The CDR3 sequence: CASRDRGAHGGELFF. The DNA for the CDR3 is TGTGCCAGCAGAGACCGAGGGGCGCACGGCGGGGAGCTGTTTTTT.

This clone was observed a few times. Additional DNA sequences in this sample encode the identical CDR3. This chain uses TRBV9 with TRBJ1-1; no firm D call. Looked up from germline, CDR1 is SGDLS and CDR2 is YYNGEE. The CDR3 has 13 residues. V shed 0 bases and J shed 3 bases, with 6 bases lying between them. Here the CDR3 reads CASSVAGYTEAFF. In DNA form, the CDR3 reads TGTGCCAGCAGCGTAGCCGGATACACTGAAGCTTTCTTT.

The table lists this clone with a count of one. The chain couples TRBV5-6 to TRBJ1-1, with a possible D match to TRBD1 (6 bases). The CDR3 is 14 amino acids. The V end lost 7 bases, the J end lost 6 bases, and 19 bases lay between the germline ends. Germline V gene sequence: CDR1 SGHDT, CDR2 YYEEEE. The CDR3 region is CASGGGTGSAEAFF. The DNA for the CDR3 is TGTGCCAGCGGAGGGGGAACAGGGTCTGCTGAAGCTTTCTTT.

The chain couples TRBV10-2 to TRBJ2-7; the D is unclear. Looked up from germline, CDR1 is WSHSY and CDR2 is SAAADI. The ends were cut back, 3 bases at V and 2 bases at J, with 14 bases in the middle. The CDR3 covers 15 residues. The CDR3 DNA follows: TGCGCCAGCAGTGACCCGGGCCACGGCACCTACGAGCAGTACTTC. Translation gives CASSDPGHGTYEQYF.

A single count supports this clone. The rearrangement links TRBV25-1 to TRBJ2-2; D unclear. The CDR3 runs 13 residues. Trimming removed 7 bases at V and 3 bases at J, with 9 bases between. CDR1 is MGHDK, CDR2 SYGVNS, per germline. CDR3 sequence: CASTPYDTGELFF. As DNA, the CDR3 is TGTGCCAGCACCCCCTACGACACCGGGGAGCTGTTTTTT.

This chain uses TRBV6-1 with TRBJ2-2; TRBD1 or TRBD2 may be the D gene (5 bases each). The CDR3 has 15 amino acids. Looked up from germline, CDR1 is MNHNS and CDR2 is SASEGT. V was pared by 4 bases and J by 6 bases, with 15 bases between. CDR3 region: CASSGGTIGPGELFF. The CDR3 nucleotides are TGTGCCAGCAGTGGAGGGACGATAGGCCCCGGGGAGCTGTTTTTT.

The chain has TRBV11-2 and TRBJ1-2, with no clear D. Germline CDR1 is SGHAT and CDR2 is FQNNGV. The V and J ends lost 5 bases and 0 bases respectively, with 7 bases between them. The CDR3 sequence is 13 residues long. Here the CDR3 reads CASSPQPNYGYTF. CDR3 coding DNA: TGTGCCAGCAGCCCACAGCCTAACTATGGCTACACCTTC.

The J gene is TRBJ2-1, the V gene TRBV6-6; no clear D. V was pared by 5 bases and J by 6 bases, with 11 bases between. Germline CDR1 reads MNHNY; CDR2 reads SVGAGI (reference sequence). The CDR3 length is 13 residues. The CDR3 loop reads CASSPLPSNEQFF. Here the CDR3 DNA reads TGTGCCAGCAGTCCGCTGCCCTCCAATGAGCAGTTCTTC.

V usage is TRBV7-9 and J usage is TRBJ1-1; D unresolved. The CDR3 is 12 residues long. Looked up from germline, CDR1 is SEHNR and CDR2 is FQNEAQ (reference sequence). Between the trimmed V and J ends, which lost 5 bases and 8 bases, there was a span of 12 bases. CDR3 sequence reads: CASSKGNREAFF. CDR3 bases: TGTGCCAGCAGCAAAGGGAACAGAGAAGCTTTCTTT.

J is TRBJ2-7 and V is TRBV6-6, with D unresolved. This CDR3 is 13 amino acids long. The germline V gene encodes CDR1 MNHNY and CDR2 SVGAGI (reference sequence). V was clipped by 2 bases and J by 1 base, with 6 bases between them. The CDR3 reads CASSYGQSYEQYF. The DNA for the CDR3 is TGTGCCAGCAGTTACGGGCAGTCCTACGAGCAGTACTTC.

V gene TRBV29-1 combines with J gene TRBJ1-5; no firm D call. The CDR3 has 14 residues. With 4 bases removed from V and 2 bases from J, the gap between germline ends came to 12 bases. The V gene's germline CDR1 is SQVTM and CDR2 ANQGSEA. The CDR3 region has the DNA TGCAGCGTTGTGAAGGGTGATGGCAATCAGCCCCAGCATTTT. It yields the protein CSVVKGDGNQPQHF.

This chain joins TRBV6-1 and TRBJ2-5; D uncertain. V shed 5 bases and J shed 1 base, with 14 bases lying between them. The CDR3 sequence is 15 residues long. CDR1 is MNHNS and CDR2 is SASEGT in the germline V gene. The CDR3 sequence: CASSSLATLQETQYF. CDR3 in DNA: TGTGCCAGCAGTTCCCTGGCGACTCTCCAAGAGACCCAGTACTTC.

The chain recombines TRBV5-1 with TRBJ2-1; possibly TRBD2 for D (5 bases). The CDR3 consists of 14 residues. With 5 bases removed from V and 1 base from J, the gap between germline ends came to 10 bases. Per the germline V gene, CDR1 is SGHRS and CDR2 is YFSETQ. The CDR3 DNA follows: TGCGCCAGCAGTGGACTCTCTTCCTACAATGAGCAGTTCTTC. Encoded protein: CASSGLSSYNEQFF.

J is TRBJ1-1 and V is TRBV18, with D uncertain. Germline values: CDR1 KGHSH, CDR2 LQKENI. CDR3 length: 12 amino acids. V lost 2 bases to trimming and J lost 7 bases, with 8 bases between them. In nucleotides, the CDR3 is TGTGCCAGCTCACCAACGGTAGTTGAAGCTTTCTTT. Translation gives CASSPTVVEAFF.

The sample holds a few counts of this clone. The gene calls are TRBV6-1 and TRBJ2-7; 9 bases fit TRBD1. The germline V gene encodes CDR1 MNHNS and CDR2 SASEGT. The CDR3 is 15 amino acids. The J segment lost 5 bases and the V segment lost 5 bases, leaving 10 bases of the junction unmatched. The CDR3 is CASSRGQGSVDEQYF. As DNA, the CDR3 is TGTGCCAGCAGTCGGGGACAGGGTTCAGTGGACGAGCAGTACTTC.

Here the CDR3 DNA reads TGTGCCAGCAGCCTGACTAGCGGGGGCACCGGGGAGCTGTTTTTT. This codes for CASSLTSGGTGELFF. The rearrangement links TRBV7-8 to TRBJ2-2, with 12 bases that match TRBD2. This CDR3 comprises 15 residues. The germline gives CDR1 SGHVS, CDR2 FQNEAQ. V trimming: 5 bases; J trimming: 4 bases; junction bases outside the gene matches: 2.

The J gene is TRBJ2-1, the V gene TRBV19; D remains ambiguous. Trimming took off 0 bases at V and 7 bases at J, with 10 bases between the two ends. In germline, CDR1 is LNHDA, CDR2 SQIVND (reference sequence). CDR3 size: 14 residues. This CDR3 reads CASSIDSSVNEQFF. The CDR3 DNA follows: TGTGCCAGTAGTATAGATTCCTCTGTGAATGAGCAGTTCTTC.

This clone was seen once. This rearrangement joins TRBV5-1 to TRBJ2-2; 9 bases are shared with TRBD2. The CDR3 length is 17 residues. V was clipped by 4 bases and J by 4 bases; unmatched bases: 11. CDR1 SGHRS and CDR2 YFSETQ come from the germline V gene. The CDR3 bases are TGCGCCAGCAGCGCGAATTTAGCGGGAGTACCCACCGGGGAGCTGTTTTTT. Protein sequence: CASSANLAGVPTGELFF.

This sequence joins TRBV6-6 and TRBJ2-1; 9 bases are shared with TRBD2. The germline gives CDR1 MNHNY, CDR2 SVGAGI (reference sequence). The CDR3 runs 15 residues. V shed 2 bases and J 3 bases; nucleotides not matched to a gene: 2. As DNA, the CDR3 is TGTGCCAGCAGTTACGTAGCGGGAGACTACAATGAGCAGTTCTTC. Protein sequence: CASSYVAGDYNEQFF.

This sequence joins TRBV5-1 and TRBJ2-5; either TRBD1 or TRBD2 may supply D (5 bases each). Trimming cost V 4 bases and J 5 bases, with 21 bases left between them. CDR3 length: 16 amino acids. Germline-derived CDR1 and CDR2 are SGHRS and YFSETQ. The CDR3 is CASSQSGTAATETQYF. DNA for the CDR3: TGCGCCAGCAGCCAATCCGGGACGGCCGCCACCGAGACCCAGTACTTC.

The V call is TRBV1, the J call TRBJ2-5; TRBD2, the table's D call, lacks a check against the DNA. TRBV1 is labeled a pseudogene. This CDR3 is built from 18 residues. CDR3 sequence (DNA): TGCACCAGCAGCCTCTTTTCTGGGCGGGGGAGATTTCAAGAGACCCAGTACTTC. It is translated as CTSSLFSGRGRFQETQYF.